This T cell receptor (beta chain) appears in the sequencing data of a study of CD8 T cells in ankylosing spondylitis. Findings of the study overall: Earlier reports found some motif variants in synovial fluid and blood in reactive arthritis. Made up of several highly homologous variants, a TCR beta motif appeared characteristic of ankylosing spondylitis blood. Matched ankylosing spondylitis synovial fluid reportedly showed significant enrichment of disease-linked clones.

This clonotype was seen ten or more times. The antigen is unknown. In making TCR beta libraries, quantitative 5'-RACE with molecular barcodes was used. TCRdb called the 5' RACE reads again in MiXCR, with one record for every CDR3 protein. The sample contains under 250,000 distinct CDR3 sequences, about 10% of which appear only once. The V and J ends lost 5 bases and 5 bases, in that order; junction bases with no gene match: 6. The CDR3 covers 12 residues. The V gene's germline CDR1 is DFQATT and CDR2 SNEGSKA (reference sequence). This clonotype was sampled from a male donor with ankylosing spondylitis or in good health (not recorded which). This rearrangement joins TRBV20-1 to TRBJ2-7; 7 nucleotides agree with TRBD1. Sequencing was performed on blood, either unsorted or a sorted T cell fraction (not recorded which). The CDR3 is CSAPLQGHEQYF. The CDR3, as DNA: TGCAGTGCTCCCCTACAGGGGCACGAGCAGTACTTC.